Each of the 16 T cell receptor beta chains below was sequenced from the same sample in a study of CD8 T cells in ankylosing spondylitis. TCRdb independently ran MiXCR on the 5' RACE reads; one entry per CDR3 protein. The sample has about 160,000 distinct CDR3 sequences, 40% to 50% seen once. Sequencing input: synovial fluid, either unsorted or a sorted T cell fraction (not recorded which). These TCRs come from a male donor with ankylosing spondylitis.

V is TRBV20-1 and J is TRBJ1-1; D might be TRBD1 (6 bases). V lost 6 bases and J 6 bases, leaving 14 bases between the germline ends. Germline V gene data show CDR1 as DFQATT and CDR2 as SNEGSKA (reference sequence). The CDR3 contains 12 residues. In nucleotides, the CDR3 is TGCAGTGCCCCGACAGGAATCCCTGAAGCTTTCTTT. This translates into CSAPTGIPEAFF.

To note about this clonotype: The junction and the germline gene differ at one end; a read error may be behind it. This sequence joins TRBV9 and TRBJ2-1, with 10 nucleotides matching TRBD2. Germline V gene data show CDR1 as SGDLS and CDR2 as YYNGEE. The CDR3 consists of 15 residues. The CDR3 spells CASSPGLAGDNEQFF. In nucleotides, the CDR3 is TGTGCCAGCAGTCCGGGGCTAGCGGGGGACAATGAGCAATTCTTC.

This clonotype has ten or more counts. This chain joins TRBV4-1 and TRBJ2-2, with 10 bases identical to TRBD2. V shed 3 bases and J 1 base; nucleotides not matched to a gene: 2. Germline V gene data show CDR1 as MGHRA and CDR2 as YSYEKL. The CDR3 is 16 residues long. The chain's CDR3 is CASSHWTSGNTGELFF. For the CDR3, the DNA is TGCGCCAGCAGCCACTGGACTAGCGGGAACACCGGGGAGCTGTTTTTT.

This clonotype was detected only a few times. The chain carries TRBV5-6 and TRBJ2-4, with TRBD2 matching 8 bases. Germline CDR1 is SGHDT and CDR2 is YYEEEE. The ends lost 3 bases at V and 0 bases at J; junction bases unmatched: 5. This CDR3 is 16 amino acids long. The CDR3 bases are TGTGCCAGCAGCTGGGGAGCGGGGGTAGCCAAAAACATTCAGTACTTC. It specifies CASSWGAGVAKNIQYF.

The rearrangement joins TRBV20-1 to TRBJ1-2; possibly TRBD1 for D (5 bases). Germline loops: CDR1 DFQATT, CDR2 SNEGSKA (reference sequence). Between the trimmed V and J ends, which lost 0 bases and 8 bases, there was a span of 16 bases. CDR3 size: 14 residues. The CDR3 nucleotides read TGCAGTGCTAGAGACCCGGGGCACGCCGGGGGCTACACCTTC. Its protein product is CSARDPGHAGGYTF.

The V gene is TRBV20-1, the J gene TRBJ1-5; D unresolved. Germline lookup yields CDR1 DFQATT and CDR2 SNEGSKA (reference sequence). V was pared by 2 bases and J by 7 bases, with 6 bases between. The CDR3 extends over 11 amino acids. The DNA of the CDR3 is TGCAGTGCTAGAAAAGGGCAGCCCCAGCATTTT. Protein product: CSARKGQPQHF.

This clonotype was counted between two and nine times. V is TRBV7-4 and J is TRBJ1-1, with D possibly being TRBD1 (5 bases). CDR1 and CDR2 (germline): SGHVT, SQSDAQ. V gave up 4 bases and J gave up 5 bases, with 17 bases separating them. This CDR3 is built from 15 residues. The CDR3 sequence: CASSSRSPGRTEAFF. The CDR3 coding sequence is TGTGCCAGCAGCTCCCGAAGTCCGGGACGGACTGAAGCTTTCTTT. Together with reference TRBV7-4 and TRBJ1-1, the CDR3 gives the full variable domain: GAGVSQSPRYKVAKRGRDVALRCDSISGHVTLYWYRQTLGQGSEVLTYSQSDAQRDKSGRPSGRFSAERPERSVSTLKIQRTEQGDSAVYLCASSSRSPGRTEAFFGQGTRLTVV.

The genes are TRBV7-8 and TRBJ2-1; 10 bases line up with TRBD2. The CDR3 sequence is 17 residues long. The V and J ends lost 0 bases and 7 bases, in that order; junction bases with no gene match: 9. CDR1 is SGHVS and CDR2 is FQNEAQ in the germline V gene. For the CDR3, the DNA is TGTGCCAGCAGCTTAGCCACTAGCGGGATACTAGGGAATGAGCAGTTCTTC. Translating it yields CASSLATSGILGNEQFF.

The chain is built from TRBV27 and TRBJ2-2; no clear D gene. V was shortened by 6 bases and J by 0 bases, with 14 bases between the two germline ends. The CDR3 runs to 16 residues. Germline V gene lookup returns CDR1 MNHEY and CDR2 SMNVEV (reference sequence). DNA for the CDR3: TGTGCCAGCAGCGGAAAGGCCCCCACGAACACCGGGGAGCTGTTTTTT. Translating gives CASSGKAPTNTGELFF.

The genes are TRBV10-3 and TRBJ2-5, with D perhaps matching TRBD2 (5 bases). V was clipped by 7 bases and J by 5 bases, with 14 bases between them. This CDR3 region has 13 residues. CDR1 and CDR2 from the germline V gene are ENHRY and SYGVKD. Here the CDR3 reads CAIKGPGMETQYF. CDR3 DNA sequence: TGTGCCATCAAGGGTCCCGGGATGGAGACCCAGTACTTC.

This clonotype has only a few counts. The chain is built from TRBV12-3 or TRBV12-4 and TRBJ1-5, with D hard to call. V lost 5 bases and J lost 0, with 8 bases in between. The CDR3 covers 14 residues. This CDR3 reads CASSRRLSNQPQHF. The CDR3 coding sequence is TGTGCCAGCAGTCGACGGCTTAGCAATCAGCCCCAGCATTTT.

The chain uses TRBV15 and TRBJ2-1; no clear D gene. The germline V gene has CDR1 LNHNV and CDR2 YYDKDF (reference sequence). Trimming left V 1 base short and J 1 base short, with 8 bases between. The CDR3 sequence is 15 residues long. Here the CDR3 DNA reads TGTGCCACCAGCAGAGGTGTAGGTTCCTACAATGAGCAGTTCTTC. Its translation is CATSRGVGSYNEQFF.

The chain recombines TRBV7-9 with TRBJ1-1, with no clear D. Germline CDR1 reads SEHNR; CDR2 reads FQNEAQ (reference sequence). Trimming took off 1 base at V and 3 bases at J, with 9 bases between the two ends. The length of the CDR3 is 14 residues. In DNA form, the CDR3 reads TGTGCCAGCAGCTTAGGGTTCGGGTACACTGAAGCTTTCTTT. It codes for CASSLGFGYTEAFF.

The rearrangement links TRBV7-9 to TRBJ1-2; D is uncertain. CDR3 length equals 16 residues. Germline CDR1 is SEHNR and CDR2 is FQNEAQ (reference sequence). With 1 base removed from V and 5 bases from J, the gap between germline ends came to 17 bases. The CDR3 DNA is TGTGCCAGCAGCTTAGTTCCCAAACCCGATCCGTATGGCTACACCTTC. Translation gives CASSLVPKPDPYGYTF.

The chain links TRBV24-1 to TRBJ2-4; D ambiguous. Trimming cost V 1 base and J 7 bases, with 10 bases left between them. CDR1 KGHDR and CDR2 SFDVKD come from the germline V gene. The CDR3 contains 14 residues. Written as DNA, the CDR3 is TGTGCCACCAGTGATTTCAGGCTCCCGAACATTCAGTACTTC. This encodes CATSDFRLPNIQYF.

The table lists this clonotype with a few counts. The genes are TRBV6-2 or TRBV6-3 and TRBJ2-1, with a weak D call TRBD2 (5 bases). This CDR3 is built from 19 residues. V was pared by 3 bases and J by 9 bases, with 30 bases between. Germline V gene sequence: CDR1 MNHEY, CDR2 SVGEGT. In DNA, the CDR3 is TGTGCCAGCAGTTATCACCCCGAGGGTATTTCCCTTTCTTTTAGTGAGCAGTTCTTC. Amino acid sequence: CASSYHPEGISLSFSEQFF.